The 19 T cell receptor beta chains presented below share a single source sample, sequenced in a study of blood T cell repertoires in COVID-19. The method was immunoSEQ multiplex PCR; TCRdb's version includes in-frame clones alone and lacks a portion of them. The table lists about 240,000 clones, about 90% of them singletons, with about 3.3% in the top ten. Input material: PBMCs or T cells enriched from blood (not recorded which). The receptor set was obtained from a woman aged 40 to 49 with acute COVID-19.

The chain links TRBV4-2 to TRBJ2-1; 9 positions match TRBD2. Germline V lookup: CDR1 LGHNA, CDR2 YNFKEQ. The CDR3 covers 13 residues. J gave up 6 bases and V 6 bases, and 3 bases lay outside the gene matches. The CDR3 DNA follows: TGTGCCAGCAGGCAGACTAGCGGCAATGAGCAGTTCTTC. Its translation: CASRQTSGNEQFF.

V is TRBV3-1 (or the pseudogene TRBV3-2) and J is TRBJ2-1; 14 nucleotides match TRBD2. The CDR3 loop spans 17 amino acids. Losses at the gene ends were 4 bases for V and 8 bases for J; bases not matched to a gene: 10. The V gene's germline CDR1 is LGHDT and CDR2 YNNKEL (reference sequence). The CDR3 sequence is CASSPAGTSGSFHEQFF. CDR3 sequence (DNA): TGTGCCAGCAGCCCGGCCGGGACTAGCGGGAGCTTCCATGAGCAGTTCTTC.

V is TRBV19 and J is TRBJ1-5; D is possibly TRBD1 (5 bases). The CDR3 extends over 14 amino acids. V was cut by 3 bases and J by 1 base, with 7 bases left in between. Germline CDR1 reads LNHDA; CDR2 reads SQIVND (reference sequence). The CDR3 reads CASSIQGSNQPQHF. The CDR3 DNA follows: TGTGCCAGTAGTATTCAGGGAAGCAATCAGCCCCAGCATTTT.

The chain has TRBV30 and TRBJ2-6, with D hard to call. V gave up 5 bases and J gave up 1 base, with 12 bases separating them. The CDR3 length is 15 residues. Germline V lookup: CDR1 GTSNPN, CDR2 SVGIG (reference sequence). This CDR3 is CAWLNSRSGANVLTF. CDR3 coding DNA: TGTGCCTGGCTGAACAGTAGGTCTGGGGCCAACGTCCTGACTTTC.

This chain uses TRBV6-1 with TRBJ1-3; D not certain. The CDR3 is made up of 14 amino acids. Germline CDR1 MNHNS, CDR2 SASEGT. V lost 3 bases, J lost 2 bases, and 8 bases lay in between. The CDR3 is CASSEFTTGNTIYF. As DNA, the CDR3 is TGTGCCAGCAGTGAGTTTACAACTGGAAACACCATATATTTT.

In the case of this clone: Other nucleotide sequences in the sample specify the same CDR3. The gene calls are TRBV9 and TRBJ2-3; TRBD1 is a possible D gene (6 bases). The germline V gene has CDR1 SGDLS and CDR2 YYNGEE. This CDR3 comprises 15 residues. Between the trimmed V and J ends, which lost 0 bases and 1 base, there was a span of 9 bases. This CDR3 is CASSVAGAGTDTQYF. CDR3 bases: TGTGCCAGCAGCGTAGCAGGGGCCGGCACAGATACGCAGTATTTT.

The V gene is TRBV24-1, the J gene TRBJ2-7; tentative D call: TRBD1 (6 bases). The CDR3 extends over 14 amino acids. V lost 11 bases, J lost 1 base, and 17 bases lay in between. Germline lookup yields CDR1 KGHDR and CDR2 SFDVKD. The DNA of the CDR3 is TGTGCCAGAGCGAGGGGGTTAGGGTCCTACGAGCAGTACTTC. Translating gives CARARGLGSYEQYF.

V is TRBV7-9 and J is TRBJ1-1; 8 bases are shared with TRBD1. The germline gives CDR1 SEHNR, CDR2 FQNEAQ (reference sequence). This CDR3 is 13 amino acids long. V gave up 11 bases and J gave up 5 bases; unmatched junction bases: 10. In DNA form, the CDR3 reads TGTGCCCACCTACAGGGGGTAGAAACTGAAGCTTTCTTT. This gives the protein CAHLQGVETEAFF.

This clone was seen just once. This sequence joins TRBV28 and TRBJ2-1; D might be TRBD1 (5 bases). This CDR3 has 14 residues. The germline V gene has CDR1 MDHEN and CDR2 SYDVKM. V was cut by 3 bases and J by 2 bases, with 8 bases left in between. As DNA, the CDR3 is TGTGCCAGCAGTTTGACAGCTCCCTACAATGAGCAGTTCTTC. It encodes CASSLTAPYNEQFF.

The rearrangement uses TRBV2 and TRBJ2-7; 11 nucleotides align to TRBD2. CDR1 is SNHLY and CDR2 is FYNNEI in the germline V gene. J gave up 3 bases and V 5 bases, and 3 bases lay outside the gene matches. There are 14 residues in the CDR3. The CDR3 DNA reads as TGTGCCAGCAGTCTAGCGGGAGGTAACTACGAGCAGTACTTC. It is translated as CASSLAGGNYEQYF.

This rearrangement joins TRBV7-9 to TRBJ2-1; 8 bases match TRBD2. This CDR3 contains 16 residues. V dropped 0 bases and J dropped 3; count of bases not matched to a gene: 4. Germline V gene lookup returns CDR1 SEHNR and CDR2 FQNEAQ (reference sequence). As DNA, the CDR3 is TGTGCCAGCAGCTTAGCGTTAGCGGGGTTCTACAATGAGCAGTTCTTC. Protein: CASSLALAGFYNEQFF.

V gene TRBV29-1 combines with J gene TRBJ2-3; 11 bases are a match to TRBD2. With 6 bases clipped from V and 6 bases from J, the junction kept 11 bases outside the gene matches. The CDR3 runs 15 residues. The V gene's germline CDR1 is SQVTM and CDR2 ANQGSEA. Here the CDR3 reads CSVRSLAGGADTQYF. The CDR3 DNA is TGCAGCGTCCGCTCCCTAGCGGGAGGAGCTGATACGCAGTATTTT.

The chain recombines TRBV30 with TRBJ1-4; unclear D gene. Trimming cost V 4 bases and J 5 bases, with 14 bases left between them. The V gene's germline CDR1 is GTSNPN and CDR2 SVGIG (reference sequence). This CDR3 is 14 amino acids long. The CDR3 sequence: CAWNSRVINEKLFF. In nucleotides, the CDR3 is TGTGCCTGGAATTCCCGGGTCATAAATGAAAAACTGTTTTTT.

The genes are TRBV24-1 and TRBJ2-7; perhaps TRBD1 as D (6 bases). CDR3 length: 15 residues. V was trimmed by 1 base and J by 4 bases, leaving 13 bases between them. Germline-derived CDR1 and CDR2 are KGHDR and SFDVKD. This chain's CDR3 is CATSDLGDKTYEQYF. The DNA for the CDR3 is TGTGCCACCAGTGATTTAGGGGACAAGACTTACGAGCAGTACTTC.

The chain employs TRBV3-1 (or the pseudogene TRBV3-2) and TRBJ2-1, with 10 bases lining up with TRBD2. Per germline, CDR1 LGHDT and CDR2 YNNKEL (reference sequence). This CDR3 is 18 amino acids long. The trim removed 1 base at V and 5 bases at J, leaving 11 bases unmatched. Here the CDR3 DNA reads TGTGCCAGCAGCCAAGGTATAACTAGCGGGGTTCCTGACAATGAGCAGTTCTTC. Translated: CASSQGITSGVPDNEQFF.

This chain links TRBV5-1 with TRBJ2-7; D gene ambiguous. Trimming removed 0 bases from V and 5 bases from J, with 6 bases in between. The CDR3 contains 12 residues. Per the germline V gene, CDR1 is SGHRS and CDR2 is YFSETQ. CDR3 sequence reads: CASSLAGDEQYF. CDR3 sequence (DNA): TGCGCCAGCAGCTTGGCCGGAGACGAGCAGTACTTC.

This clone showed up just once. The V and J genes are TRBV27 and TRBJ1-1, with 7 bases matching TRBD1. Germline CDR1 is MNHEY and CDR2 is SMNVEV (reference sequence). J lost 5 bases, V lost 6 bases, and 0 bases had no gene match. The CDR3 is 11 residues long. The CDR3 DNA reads TGTGCCAGCAGCAGGGGGACTGAAGCTTTCTTT. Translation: CASSRGTEAFF.

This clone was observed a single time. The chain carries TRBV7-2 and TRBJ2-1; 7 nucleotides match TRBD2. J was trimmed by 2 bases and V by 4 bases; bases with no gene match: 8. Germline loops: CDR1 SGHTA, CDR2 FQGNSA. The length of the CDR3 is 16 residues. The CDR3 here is CASSSRGGSTYNEQFF. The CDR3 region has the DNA TGTGCCAGCAGCTCAAGGGGCGGGAGCACCTACAATGAGCAGTTCTTC.

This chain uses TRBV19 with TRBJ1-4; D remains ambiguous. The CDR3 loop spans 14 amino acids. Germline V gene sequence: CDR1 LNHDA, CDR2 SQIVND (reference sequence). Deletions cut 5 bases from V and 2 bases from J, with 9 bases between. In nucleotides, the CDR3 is TGTGCCAGTAGTTCCTGGGCCACTAATGAAAAACTGTTTTTT. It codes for CASSSWATNEKLFF.